These 30 T cell receptor beta chains came from one sample sequenced in a study of T cells in narcolepsy. The assay was immunoSEQ multiplex PCR, and TCRdb's table has in-frame clones only and misses some. The sample includes tens of thousands of clones, 60% to 85% seen only once; the top ten take more than 6.5%. Material: memory (CD45RA-) CD4+ T cells from blood. The receptor source for this set is a human donor in good health.

The chain has TRBV6-1 and TRBJ2-2; D remains ambiguous. The germline CDR1 and CDR2 sequences are MNHNS and SASEGT. The CDR3 covers 13 residues. CDR3 sequence (DNA): TGTGCTTCGCGGTTAACCGGAACCGGGGAGCTGTTTTTT. Its translation is CASRLTGTGELFF.

This rearrangement joins TRBV11-2 to TRBJ2-7; D not resolved. Germline CDR1 SGHAT, CDR2 FQNNGV. The CDR3 consists of 14 residues. V was cut by 3 bases and J by 4 bases, with 13 bases left in between. CDR3 nucleotide sequence: TGTGCCAGCAGCTTTTCGTGGGTATCTTACGAGCAGTACTTC. This sequence encodes CASSFSWVSYEQYF.

The rearrangement joins TRBV18 to TRBJ1-1; TRBD1 aligns across 9 bases. The ends lost 2 bases at V and 1 base at J; junction bases unmatched: 5. From germline, CDR1 is KGHSH and CDR2 LQKENI. This CDR3 has 16 amino acids. The CDR3 region has the DNA TGTGCCAGCTCACCAGCGACAGGGGGAAGGAACACTGAAGCTTTCTTT. Translated, it gives CASSPATGGRNTEAFF.

This sequence joins TRBV9 and TRBJ2-7; perhaps D is TRBD1 or TRBD2 (5 bases each). Germline CDR1 reads SGDLS; CDR2 reads YYNGEE. Trimming removed 4 bases from V and 13 bases from J, with 21 bases in between. There are 13 residues in the CDR3. The CDR3 DNA follows: TGTGCCAGCAGCTACGGGGACGGAACGTCGACCTACTTC. Translated, it gives CASSYGDGTSTYF.

The genes are TRBV5-4 and TRBJ2-7; 10 nucleotides line up with TRBD2. The V gene's germline CDR1 is SGHNT and CDR2 YYREEE (reference sequence). Trimming took 4 bases from V and 5 from J; bases not matched to a gene: 6. The CDR3 is 14 amino acids. The CDR3 loop reads CASSDRTSGNEQYF. The CDR3, as DNA: TGTGCCAGCAGCGACCGGACTAGCGGAAACGAGCAGTACTTC.

V usage is TRBV6-5 and J usage is TRBJ2-7, with TRBD1 as a possible D gene (5 bases). Trimming pared 5 bases from V and 5 bases from J, leaving 13 bases between. The length of the CDR3 is 13 residues. Germline V lookup: CDR1 MNHEY, CDR2 SVGAGI. The CDR3 protein is CASSRAQGDEQYF. Here the CDR3 DNA reads TGTGCCAGCAGTAGGGCCCAGGGCGACGAGCAGTACTTC.

This chain connects TRBV2 to TRBJ2-2; D remains unclear. Germline V gives CDR1 SNHLY, CDR2 FYNNEI. V lost 6 bases to trimming and J lost 6 bases, with 11 bases between them. This CDR3 comprises 13 residues. The CDR3 DNA follows: TGTGCCAGCAGCGCCGCTAGGGCCGGGGAGCTGTTTTTT. This gives the protein CASSAARAGELFF.

The chain uses TRBV7-2 and TRBJ1-1, with 8 bases lining up with TRBD1. CDR1 and CDR2 from the germline V gene are SGHTA and FQGNSA. The V segment lost 1 base and the J segment 4 bases; nucleotides outside the gene matches: 5. The CDR3 extends over 15 amino acids. CDR3 in amino acids: CASSLVWDRSTEAFF. The CDR3 DNA is TGTGCCAGCAGCTTAGTATGGGACAGGAGCACTGAAGCTTTCTTT.

The chain uses TRBV15 and TRBJ1-2, with D possibly being TRBD1 (6 bases). V lost 0 bases and J 5 bases, leaving 10 bases between the germline ends. Germline V gene sequence: CDR1 LNHNV, CDR2 YYDKDF (reference sequence). CDR3 length: 14 residues. CDR3 DNA: TGTGCCACCAGCAGAGATCAGGGGAGGTATGGCTACACCTTC. Translation gives CATSRDQGRYGYTF.

Points on this clone: Compared with germline, one end of the junction differs, possibly owing to a read error. This rearrangement joins TRBV5-5 to TRBJ1-6, with D tentatively TRBD1 (5 bases). CDR3 length: 15 residues. CDR1 and CDR2 from the germline V gene are SGHKS and YYEKEE (reference sequence). CDR3: CASSLNSAGNSPLHF. The DNA for the CDR3 is TGCGCCAGCAGCCTAAATTCCGCAGGGAATTCACCCCTCCACTTT.

This clone has only a few counts. This sequence joins TRBV2 and TRBJ1-5; maybe TRBD1 (6 bases). The CDR3 has 14 amino acids. V lost 3 bases and J 4 bases, leaving 10 bases between the germline ends. Germline loops: CDR1 SNHLY, CDR2 FYNNEI. The DNA for the CDR3 is TGTGCCAGCAGTGATCAGGGGTGGAATCAGCCCCAGCATTTT. This codes for CASSDQGWNQPQHF.

This clone rates as medium-sized (0.01 to 0.1%). This sequence joins TRBV5-1 and TRBJ2-7; either TRBD1 or TRBD2 may supply D (5 bases each). The CDR3 contains 16 residues. The germline CDR1 and CDR2 sequences are SGHRS and YFSETQ. Trimming pared 5 bases from V and 1 base from J, leaving 19 bases between. This CDR3 reads CASSIGHRDVSYEQYF. In DNA, the CDR3 is TGCGCCAGCAGTATCGGACACCGGGACGTTTCCTACGAGCAGTACTTC.

The chain employs TRBV9 and TRBJ1-1; 7 bases are shared with TRBD1. V shed 4 bases, J shed 3 bases, and the junction held 9 bases outside the gene matches. Germline V lookup: CDR1 SGDLS, CDR2 YYNGEE. This CDR3 has 15 residues. The CDR3 DNA follows: TGTGCCAGCAGCCCACTGCCAGGGGGGGACACTGAAGCTTTCTTT. Translated, it gives CASSPLPGGDTEAFF. Full variable domain (remainder filled in from reference TRBV9 and TRBJ1-1): DSGVTQTPKHLITATGQRVTLRCSPRSGDLSVYWYQQSLDQGLQFLIQYYNGEERAKGNILERFSAQQFPDLHSELNLSSLELGDSALYFCASSPLPGGDTEAFFGQGTRLTVV.

The chain employs TRBV18 and TRBJ2-5; D gene unclear. The last part of the DNA fits TRBJ2-7 better; the J call may be wrong. From germline, CDR1 is KGHSH and CDR2 LQKENI. There are 13 residues in the CDR3. As DNA, the CDR3 is TGTGCCAGCTCACCATTGAGCAGAAACGAGCAGTACTTC. Encoded protein: CASSPLSRNEQYF.

V and J are TRBV5-6 and TRBJ1-6; unclear D gene. The CDR3 is 12 amino acids. V dropped 4 bases and J dropped 4 bases, with 3 bases sitting between them. CDR1 is SGHDT, CDR2 YYEEEE, per germline. The CDR3 DNA sequence: TGTGCCAGCAGCCAGTATAATTCACCCCTCCACTTT. Protein product: CASSQYNSPLHF.

The CDR3 loop is CASSFLGYGYTF. CDR3 bases: TGTGCCAGCAGCTTCTTGGGCTATGGCTACACCTTC. V is TRBV7-9 and J is TRBJ1-2; D is unclear. Germline assignment: CDR1 SEHNR and CDR2 FQNEAQ (reference sequence). V gave up 3 bases and J gave up 4 bases, with 6 bases separating them. The CDR3 is 12 residues long. Full variable domain (remainder filled in from reference TRBV7-9 and TRBJ1-2): DTGVSQNPRHKITKRGQNVTFRCDPISEHNRLYWYRQTLGQGPEFLTYFQNEAQLEKSRLLSDRFSAERPKGSFSTLEIQRTEQGDSAMYLCASSFLGYGYTFGSGTRLTVV.

The chain uses TRBV7-8 and TRBJ1-1; no clear D gene. The CDR3 is 15 amino acids. Looked up from germline, CDR1 is SGHVS and CDR2 is FQNEAQ. Trimming removed 2 bases from V and 3 bases from J, with 13 bases in between. Here the CDR3 reads CASSLPWAADTEAFF. DNA for the CDR3: TGTGCCAGCAGCTTACCGTGGGCGGCGGACACTGAAGCTTTCTTT.

The sample holds a few counts of this clone. This chain uses TRBV6-1 with TRBJ2-7; 11 bases line up with TRBD2. The CDR3 sequence is 15 residues long. After removal of 5 bases from V and 3 bases from J, the junction contained 6 bases not matched to a gene. Germline V gene lookup returns CDR1 MNHNS and CDR2 SASEGT. Here the CDR3 DNA reads TGTGCCAGCAGTCTAGCGGGAGGAGTGGACTACGAGCAGTACTTC. Its protein is CASSLAGGVDYEQYF.

The chain uses TRBV7-2 and TRBJ1-2, with D unclear. The CDR3 is 10 residues long. CDR1 is SGHTA and CDR2 is FQGNSA in the germline V gene. V dropped 3 bases and J dropped 8 bases, with 4 bases sitting between them. For the CDR3, the DNA is TGTGCCAGCAGCTTCTTAGGCTACACCTTC. Its protein product is CASSFLGYTF.

The rearrangement links TRBV6-1 to TRBJ2-5; D is perhaps TRBD2 (6 bases). CDR3 length: 17 residues. Germline CDR1 is MNHNS and CDR2 is SASEGT. With 1 base removed from V and 5 bases from J, the gap between germline ends came to 20 bases. The DNA of the CDR3 is TGTGCCAGCAGTGAAGTGGGTGGCGGGGTCGGCCGGGAGACCCAGTACTTC. This codes for CASSEVGGGVGRETQYF.

The chain is built from TRBV28 and TRBJ1-6; D is unclear. CDR1 and CDR2 from the germline V gene are MDHEN and SYDVKM. V lost 2 bases, J lost 7 bases, and 12 bases lay in between. The CDR3 covers 15 residues. This CDR3 reads CASSLPRGRNSPLHF. As DNA, the CDR3 is TGTGCCAGCAGTTTACCACGGGGTAGGAATTCACCCCTCCACTTT. The whole variable domain, filled in from reference TRBV28 and TRBJ1-6, reads DVKVTQSSRYLVKRTGEKVFLECVQDMDHENMFWYRQDPGLGLRLIYFSYDVKMKEKGDIPEGYSVSREKKERFSLILESASTNQTSMYLCASSLPRGRNSPLHFGNGTRLTVT.

The rearrangement uses TRBV27 and TRBJ2-5; D perhaps matches TRBD2 (6 bases). The CDR3 loop spans 14 amino acids. CDR1 and CDR2 from the germline V gene are MNHEY and SMNVEV (reference sequence). The V end lost 4 bases, the J end lost 7 bases, and 16 bases lay between the germline ends. In DNA, the CDR3 is TGTGCCAGCAGTTGGAACCGGGACTCAGGGACCCAGTACTTC. Its translation: CASSWNRDSGTQYF.

The gene calls are TRBV6-1 and TRBJ2-6, with D uncertain. Germline CDR1 is MNHNS and CDR2 is SASEGT. V was trimmed by 8 bases and J by 0 bases, leaving 11 bases between them. The CDR3 length is 15 residues. CDR3 residues: CASVPWGSGANVLTF. CDR3 DNA sequence: TGTGCCAGCGTACCCTGGGGCTCTGGGGCCAACGTCCTGACTTTC.

J is TRBJ2-7 and V is TRBV2, with 7 bases lining up with TRBD1. With 7 bases clipped from V and 8 bases from J, the junction kept 11 bases outside the gene matches. Germline CDR1 reads SNHLY; CDR2 reads FYNNEI. The CDR3 has 13 residues. The CDR3 DNA reads TGTGCCAGCAAAGGGGGCGTATCTGTGAAGCAGTACTTC. Translated: CASKGGVSVKQYF.

The chain combines TRBV28 with TRBJ2-3, with D possibly TRBD2 on 6 matching bases. The V and J ends lost 7 bases and 0 bases respectively, with 14 bases between them. This CDR3 has 15 amino acids. The germline gives CDR1 MDHEN, CDR2 SYDVKM. CDR3 protein: CASTRRGTSTDTQYF. The CDR3 DNA reads TGTGCCAGCACCCGGCGGGGAACTAGCACAGATACGCAGTATTTT.

This clone was picked up a small number of times. The V call is TRBV7-9, the J call TRBJ2-1; D is unresolved. V was shortened by 5 bases and J by 9 bases, with 8 bases between the two germline ends. Germline CDR1 SEHNR, CDR2 FQNEAQ (reference sequence). CDR3 length: 11 amino acids. CDR3 bases: TGTGCCAGCAGCCCCGCCGGTGAGCAGTTCTTC. It codes for CASSPAGEQFF.

This clone is a singleton in its sample. The rearrangement links TRBV29-1 to TRBJ2-7; 7 nucleotides agree with TRBD1. The V and J ends lost 7 bases and 2 bases, in that order; junction bases with no gene match: 5. The length of the CDR3 is 12 residues. The germline V gene encodes CDR1 SQVTM and CDR2 ANQGSEA. The CDR3 is CSASGTAYEQYF. The CDR3 DNA reads as TGCAGCGCCTCCGGGACAGCCTACGAGCAGTACTTC.

V usage is TRBV6-5 and J usage is TRBJ2-5; D remains ambiguous. The CDR3 covers 11 residues. The germline CDR1 and CDR2 sequences are MNHEY and SVGAGI. The ends were cut back, 7 bases at V and 4 bases at J, with 7 bases in the middle. The CDR3 DNA follows: TGTGCCAGCATGAGAGGAGAGACCCAGTACTTC. Translated, it gives CASMRGETQYF.

The genes are TRBV14 and TRBJ1-2; possible D gene TRBD1, 5 bases. V lost 4 bases to trimming and J lost 7 bases, with 13 bases between them. Germline V gene sequence: CDR1 SGHDN, CDR2 FVKESK. The CDR3 sequence is 13 residues long. The CDR3 DNA reads as TGTGCCAGCAGCCCTCGAATCGGGGGTGGCTACACCTTC. Its protein product is CASSPRIGGGYTF.

The chain has TRBV6-5 and TRBJ2-7; D might be TRBD1 or TRBD2, each matching 5 bases. The V and J ends lost 0 bases and 5 bases respectively, with 14 bases between them. From germline, CDR1 is MNHEY and CDR2 SVGAGI. This CDR3 comprises 15 residues. Here the CDR3 reads CASSYSTARDDEQYF. Written as DNA, the CDR3 is TGTGCCAGCAGTTACTCGACAGCCAGGGACGACGAGCAGTACTTC.